Detailed here is one T cell receptor (beta chain). Its antigen is not identified. V gave up 7 bases and J gave up 2 bases; unmatched junction bases: 3. Germline CDR1 and CDR2: MNHEY and SVGAGI. The CDR3 is made up of 13 amino acids. Enrollment shut out patients with autoimmune disease history or systemic immunosuppression. Collection of blood occurred at baseline, at cycle 4 day 1, and at cycle 7 day 1. Repertoires were generated with immunoSEQ multiplex PCR, while TCRdb's copy carries only in-frame clones and drops some. Of 50,000 to 65,000 clones in the sample, around 82% were seen once. The data were taken from a study of OX40 agonist ivuxolimab in advanced cancers. Study outcomes and limitations: At doses 0.1 to 3.0 mg/kg, CD4+ and CD8+ clones expanded. No determination was made of the antigen specificity of the expanded peripheral T cells.

The receptor's source is an adult with an advanced solid tumor such as melanoma, head and neck, liver or kidney cancer. V gene TRBV6-5 combines with J gene TRBJ2-7; TRBD1 aligns across 9 bases. Sequences were derived from CD4+ or CD8+ T cells sorted from blood, sampled in a trial of the OX40 agonist ivuxolimab. The CDR3 DNA is TGTGCCAGCACCGGGACAGGGACCTACGAGCAGTACTTC. As protein: CASTGTGTYEQYF.